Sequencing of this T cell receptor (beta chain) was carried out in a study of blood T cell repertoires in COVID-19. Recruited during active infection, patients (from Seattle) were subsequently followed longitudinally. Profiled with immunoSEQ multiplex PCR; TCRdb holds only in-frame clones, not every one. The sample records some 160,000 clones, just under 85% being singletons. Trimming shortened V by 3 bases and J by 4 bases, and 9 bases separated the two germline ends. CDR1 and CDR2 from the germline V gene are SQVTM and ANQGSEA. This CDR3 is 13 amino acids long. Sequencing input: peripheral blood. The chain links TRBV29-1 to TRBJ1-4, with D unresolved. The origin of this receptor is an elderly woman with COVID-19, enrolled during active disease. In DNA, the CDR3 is TGCAGCGTTGAGTTCCAGAATAATGAAAAACTGTTTTTT. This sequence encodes CSVEFQNNEKLFF.